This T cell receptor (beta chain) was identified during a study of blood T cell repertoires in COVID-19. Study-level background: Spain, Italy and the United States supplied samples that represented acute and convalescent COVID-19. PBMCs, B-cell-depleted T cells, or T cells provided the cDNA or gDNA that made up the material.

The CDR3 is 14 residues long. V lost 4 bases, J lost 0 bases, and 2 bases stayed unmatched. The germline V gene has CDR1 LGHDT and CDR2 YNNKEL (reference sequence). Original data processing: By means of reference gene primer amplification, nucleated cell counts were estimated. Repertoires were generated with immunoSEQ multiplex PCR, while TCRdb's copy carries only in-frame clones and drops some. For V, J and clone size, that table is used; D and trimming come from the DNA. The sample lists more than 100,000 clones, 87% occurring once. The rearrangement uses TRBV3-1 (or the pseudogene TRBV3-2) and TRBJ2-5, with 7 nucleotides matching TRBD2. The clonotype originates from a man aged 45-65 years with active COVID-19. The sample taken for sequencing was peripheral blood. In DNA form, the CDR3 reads TGTGCCAGCAGCCGTAGCGGGTACCAAGAGACCCAGTACTTC. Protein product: CASSRSGYQETQYF.